This T cell receptor (beta chain) was observed in a study of shared clonotypes between healthy human individuals. The study, taken as a whole, reports: With several donors compared, roughly 5% of naive CD4 clonotypes were shared. Non-shared clonotypes had lower generation probabilities than clonotypes shared by all four sorted-subset donors.

The donors, healthy adults who were HIV-negative, had experienced no recent acute infections or vaccinations. In the CD4+ fraction, cells were divided into CD45RA+ naive and CD45RA-negative memory subsets. This clone has just one count. Its antigen is still unknown. Data came from immunoSEQ multiplex PCR; TCRdb stores just in-frame clones and leaves some out. The data hold about 730,000 clones, with 72% observed a single time. The ends lost 4 bases at V and 2 bases at J; junction bases unmatched: 5. CDR3 length equals 15 residues. Germline V gives CDR1 SGHKS, CDR2 YYEKEE (reference sequence). Sequenced material: memory CD4+ T cells sorted from blood. Subset defined: CD45RA-negative fraction. The V call is TRBV5-5, the J call TRBJ2-3; 9 bases map to TRBD1. This TCR derives from a woman aged 25 to 45 in good health. In DNA, the CDR3 is TGTGCCAGCAGCCGGACAGGGGATCTCACAGATACGCAGTATTTT. Amino acids: CASSRTGDLTDTQYF.